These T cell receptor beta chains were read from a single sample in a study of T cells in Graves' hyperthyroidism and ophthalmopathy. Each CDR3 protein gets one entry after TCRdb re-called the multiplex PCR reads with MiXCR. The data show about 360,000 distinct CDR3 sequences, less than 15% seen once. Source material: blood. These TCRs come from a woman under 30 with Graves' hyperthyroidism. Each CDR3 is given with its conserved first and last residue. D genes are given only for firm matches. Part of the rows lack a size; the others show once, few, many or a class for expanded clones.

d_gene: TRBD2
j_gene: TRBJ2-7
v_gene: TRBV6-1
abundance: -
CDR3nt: TGTGCCAGCTCACTAAACTTACTAGCGGGGGACCGCTACGAGCAGTACTTC
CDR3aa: CASSLNLLAGDRYEQYF

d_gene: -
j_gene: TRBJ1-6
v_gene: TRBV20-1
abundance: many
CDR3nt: TGCAGTGCTAGGCCCCGGGGTGAGGCAAATAATTCACCCCTCCACTTT
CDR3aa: CSARPRGEANNSPLHF

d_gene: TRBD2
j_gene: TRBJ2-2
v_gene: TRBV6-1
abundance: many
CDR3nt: TGTGCCAGCCGGCGGGAGGGCCTGAGGACCACCGGGGAGCTGTTTTTT
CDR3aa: CASRREGLRTTGELFF

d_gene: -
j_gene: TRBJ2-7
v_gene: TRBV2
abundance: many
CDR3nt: TGTGCCAGCAGTGCCGGGACCTCTTTTTACGAGCAGTACTTC
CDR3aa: CASSAGTSFYEQYF

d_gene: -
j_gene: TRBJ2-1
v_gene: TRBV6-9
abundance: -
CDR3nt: TGTGCCAGCAGTTACGACATATTAAGGGTCCACAATGAGCAGTTCTTC
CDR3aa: CASSYDILRVHNEQFF

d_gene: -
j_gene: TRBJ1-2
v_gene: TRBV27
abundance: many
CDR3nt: TGTGCCAGCAGGACACAGGGTTATGGCTACACCTTC
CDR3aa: CASRTQGYGYTF

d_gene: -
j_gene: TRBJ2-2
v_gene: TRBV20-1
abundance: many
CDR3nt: TGCAGTGCTATTAGGGACGCCTATGACGGGGAGCTGTTTTTT
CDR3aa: CSAIRDAYDGELFF

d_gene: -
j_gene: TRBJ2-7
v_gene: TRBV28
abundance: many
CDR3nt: TGTGCCAGCAGTGCTCCGGGGGGCTTCTCCTACGAGCAGTACTTC
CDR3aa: CASSAPGGFSYEQYF

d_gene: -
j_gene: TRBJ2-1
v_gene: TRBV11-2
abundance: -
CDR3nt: TGTACCAGCAGCTTAGTTGTCGACAAGAATGAGCAGTTCTTC
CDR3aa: CTSSLVVDKNEQFF

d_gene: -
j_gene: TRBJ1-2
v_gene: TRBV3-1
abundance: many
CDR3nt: TGTGCCAGCAGCCAAGATATTGATGGGGCGGATGGCTACACCTTC
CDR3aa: CASSQDIDGADGYTF

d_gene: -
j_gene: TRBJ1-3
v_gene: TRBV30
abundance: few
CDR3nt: TGTGCCTGGAGTTCCCGCTCTGGAAACACCATATATTTT
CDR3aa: CAWSSRSGNTIYF

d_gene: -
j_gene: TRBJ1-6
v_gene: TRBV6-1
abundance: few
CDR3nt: TGTGCCAGCAGTTGGGACTCCTTGCGATCACCCCTCCACTTT
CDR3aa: CASSWDSLRSPLHF

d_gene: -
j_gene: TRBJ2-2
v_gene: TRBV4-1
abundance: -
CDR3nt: TGCGCCAGCAGCCATTCCCAGGGATCATTCGGGGAGCTGTTTTTT
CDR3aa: CASSHSQGSFGELFF

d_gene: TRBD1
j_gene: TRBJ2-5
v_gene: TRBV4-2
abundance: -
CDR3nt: TGTGCCAGCAGCCAAAGAGGACAGGGGGCGTTTCAAGAGACCCAGTACTTC
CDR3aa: CASSQRGQGAFQETQYF

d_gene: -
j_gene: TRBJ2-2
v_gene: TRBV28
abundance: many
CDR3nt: TGTGCCAGCAGTGGGGACCATATACCAGGCGGGGAGCTGTTTTTT
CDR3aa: CASSGDHIPGGELFF

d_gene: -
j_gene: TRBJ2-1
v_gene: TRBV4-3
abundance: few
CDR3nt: TGCGCCAGCAGCCGGACCGGAGCAGGGACTCCAAACAATGAGCAGTTCTTC
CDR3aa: CASSRTGAGTPNNEQFF

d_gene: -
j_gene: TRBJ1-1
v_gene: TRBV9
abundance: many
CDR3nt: TGTGCCAGCAATGCGGTAAACACTGAAGCTTTCTTT
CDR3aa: CASNAVNTEAFF

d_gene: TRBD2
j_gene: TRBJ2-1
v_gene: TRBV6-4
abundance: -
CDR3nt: TGTGCCAGCAGCCCTGCGACTAGCGGGAGGGCGGCGCAGTTCTTC
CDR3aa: CASSPATSGRAAQFF

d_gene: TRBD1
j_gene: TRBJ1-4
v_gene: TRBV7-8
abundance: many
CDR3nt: TGTGCCAGCAGCTTAGACCCCGGGACAGGGGATGAAAAACTGTTTTTT
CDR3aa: CASSLDPGTGDEKLFF

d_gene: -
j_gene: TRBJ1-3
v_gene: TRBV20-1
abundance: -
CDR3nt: TGCAGTGCCATTACAGGGACTGGAAACACCATATATTTT
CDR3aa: CSAITGTGNTIYF

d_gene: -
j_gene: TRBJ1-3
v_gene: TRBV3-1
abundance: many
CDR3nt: TGTGCCAGCAGCCAAGCTCAAGGCTCTGGAAACACCATATATTTT
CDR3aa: CASSQAQGSGNTIYF

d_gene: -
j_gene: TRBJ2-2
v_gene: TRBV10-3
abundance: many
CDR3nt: TGTGCCATCAACCCCACAGGGAACACCGGGGAGCTGTTTTTT
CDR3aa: CAINPTGNTGELFF

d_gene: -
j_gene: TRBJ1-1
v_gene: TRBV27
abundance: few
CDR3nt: TGTGCCACAAGGGCGGGCACTGAAGCTTTCTTT
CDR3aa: CATRAGTEAFF

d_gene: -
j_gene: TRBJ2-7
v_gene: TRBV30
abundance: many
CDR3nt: TGTGCCTGGAGGCCTTTGACGTACGAGCAGTACTTC
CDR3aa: CAWRPLTYEQYF

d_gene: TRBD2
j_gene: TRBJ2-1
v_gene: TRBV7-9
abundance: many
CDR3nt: TGTGCCAGCAGTAGAACTAGCGGGGGGCGAAGGGGCGAGCAGTTCTTC
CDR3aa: CASSRTSGGRRGEQFF

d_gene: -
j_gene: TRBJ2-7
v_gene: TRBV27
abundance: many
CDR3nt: TGTGCCAGCAAGGCAGGTGGCCACGAGCAGTACTTC
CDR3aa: CASKAGGHEQYF

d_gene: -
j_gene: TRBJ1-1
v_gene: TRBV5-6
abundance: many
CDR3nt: TGTGCCAGCAGCTTGATCAGCACTGAAGCTTTCTTT
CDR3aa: CASSLISTEAFF

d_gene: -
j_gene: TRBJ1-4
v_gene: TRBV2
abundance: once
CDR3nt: TGTGCCAGCGGGGACCCCTCTGGGGGAGAAAAACTGTTTTTT
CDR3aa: CASGDPSGGEKLFF

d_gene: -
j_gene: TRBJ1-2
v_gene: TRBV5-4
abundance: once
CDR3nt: TGTGCCAGCAGCTTGGGGCAGGCCGGTACCTATGGCTACACCTTC
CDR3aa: CASSLGQAGTYGYTF

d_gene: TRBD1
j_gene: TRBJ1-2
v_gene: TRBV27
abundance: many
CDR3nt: TGTGCCAGCAGTAGCTCCCCGGGACAGATACCAACTATCGGCTACACCTTC
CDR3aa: CASSSSPGQIPTIGYTF

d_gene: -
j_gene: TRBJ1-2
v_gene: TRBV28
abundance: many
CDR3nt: TGTGCCAGCAGTGCCCTAAGGGCCGGAGTTTATGGCTACACCTTC
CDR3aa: CASSALRAGVYGYTF

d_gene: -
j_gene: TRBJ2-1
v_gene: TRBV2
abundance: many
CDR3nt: TGTGCCAGCGGGGGAGGGACAGTTTACAATGAGCAGTTCTTC
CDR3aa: CASGGGTVYNEQFF

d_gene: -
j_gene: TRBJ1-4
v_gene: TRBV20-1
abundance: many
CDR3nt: TGCAGTGCTAGAGATTCCCGAGTTAGTAATGAAAAACTGTTTTTT
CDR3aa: CSARDSRVSNEKLFF

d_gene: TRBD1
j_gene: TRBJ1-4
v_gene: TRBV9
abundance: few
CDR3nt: TGTGCCAGCAGCGCCGGCACCGGGACAGTTGGTGAAAAACTGTTTTTT
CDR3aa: CASSAGTGTVGEKLFF

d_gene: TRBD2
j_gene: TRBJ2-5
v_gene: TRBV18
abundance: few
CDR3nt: TGTGCCAGCTCACAGACTAGCGGAGAAGAGACCCAGTACTTC
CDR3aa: CASSQTSGEETQYF

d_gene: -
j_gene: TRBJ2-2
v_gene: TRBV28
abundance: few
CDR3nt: TGTGCCAGCAGACCGCCTAGAGATATAGGGGAGCTGTTTTTT
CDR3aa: CASRPPRDIGELFF

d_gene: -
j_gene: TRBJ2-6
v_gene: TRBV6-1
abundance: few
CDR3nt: TGTGCCGCACAACTCGCAGGAGCTGGGGCCAACGTCCTGACTTTC
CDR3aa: CAAQLAGAGANVLTF

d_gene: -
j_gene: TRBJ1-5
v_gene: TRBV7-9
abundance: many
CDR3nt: TGTGCCAGCAGCTTATGGATAGGGTCCTATAGCAATCAGCCCCAGCATTTT
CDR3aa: CASSLWIGSYSNQPQHF

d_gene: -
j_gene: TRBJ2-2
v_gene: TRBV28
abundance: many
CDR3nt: TGTGCCAGCAGTTTTGGTGGGACCCACTTCGGGGAGCTGTTTTTT
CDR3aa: CASSFGGTHFGELFF

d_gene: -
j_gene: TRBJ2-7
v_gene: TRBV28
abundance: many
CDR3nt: TGTGCCAGCACCCCTCAAGGCGGATCCTACGAGCAGTACTTC
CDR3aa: CASTPQGGSYEQYF

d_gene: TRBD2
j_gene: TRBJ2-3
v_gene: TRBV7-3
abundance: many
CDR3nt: TGTGCCAGCAGCTTAAAAGGCGGGAGCTTGGGAGATACGCAGTATTTT
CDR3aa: CASSLKGGSLGDTQYF